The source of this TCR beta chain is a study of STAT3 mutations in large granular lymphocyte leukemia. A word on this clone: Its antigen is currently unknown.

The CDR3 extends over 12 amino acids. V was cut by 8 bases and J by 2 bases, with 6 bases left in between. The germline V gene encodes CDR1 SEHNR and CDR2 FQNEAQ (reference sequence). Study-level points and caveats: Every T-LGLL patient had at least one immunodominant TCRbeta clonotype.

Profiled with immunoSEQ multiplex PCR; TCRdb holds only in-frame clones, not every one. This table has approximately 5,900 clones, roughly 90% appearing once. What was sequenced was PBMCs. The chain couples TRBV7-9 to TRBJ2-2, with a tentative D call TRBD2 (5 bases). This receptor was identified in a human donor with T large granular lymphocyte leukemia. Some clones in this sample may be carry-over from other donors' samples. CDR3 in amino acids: CASGLNTGELFF. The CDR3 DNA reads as TGTGCCAGCGGACTTAACACCGGGGAGCTGTTTTTT.